This T cell receptor beta chain was documented in a study of cytomegalovirus exposure and HLA in healthy donors. The study ran its PCR with 60 Vbeta and 13 Jbeta primers. The repertoire was sequenced with immunoSEQ multiplex PCR; TCRdb's copy has only in-frame clones and lacks some. The data show roughly 180,000 clones, around 78% seen once. The CDR3 contains 15 residues. The trim removed 3 bases at V and 6 bases at J, leaving 8 bases unmatched. Germline CDR1 and CDR2: KGHSH and LQKENI. The rearrangement links TRBV18 to TRBJ2-7; 10 bases are a match to TRBD2. This TCR was sampled from a man in his late teens or twenties in good health and CMV-seronegative. The sequencing input was PBMCs. This CDR3 reads CASSPGASGSSEQYF. In DNA form, the CDR3 reads TGTGCCAGCTCACCCGGGGCTAGCGGGAGTTCCGAGCAGTACTTC.